This TCR beta chain was sequenced in a study of shared clonotypes between healthy human individuals. The study, taken as a whole, reports: Clonotypes shared by all four sorted-subset donors had higher generation probabilities than non-shared clonotypes. Large sequencing depth failed to make sorted-subset sequencing complete, rarefaction showed.

On this clone itself: No antigen is known for it.

TCRdb's table, derived via immunoSEQ multiplex PCR, lists solely in-frame clones and lacks some. The sample records roughly 680,000 clones, over 55% being singletons. This CDR3 comprises 16 residues. Trimming removed 0 bases from V and 7 bases from J, with 16 bases in between. Germline CDR1 KGHSH, CDR2 LQKENI. Healthy and HIV-negative, the adult donors had no recent acute infections or vaccinations. The rearrangement links TRBV18 to TRBJ2-1; no clear D. The clonotype was recovered from a woman aged 25 to 39 in good health. Sequenced: memory CD4+ T cells sorted from blood. The subset was: CD45RA-negative fraction. CDR3 sequence: CASSPPAGNLGNEQFF. The CDR3 DNA follows: TGTGCCAGCTCACCACCCGCAGGAAACTTGGGGAATGAGCAGTTCTTC.